Listed below are T cell receptor beta chains from one sample, sequenced in a study of T cells in tumors after PD-1 blockade. The assay was immunoSEQ multiplex PCR, and TCRdb's table has in-frame clones only and misses some. The sample yields about 47,000 clones, approximately 79% seen once. Here the sequenced sample was PBMCs, taken before anti-PD-1 therapy. The source is a human donor with advanced basal cell or squamous cell carcinoma (not recorded which). Each CDR3 is given with its conserved first and last residue. The D gene is left open where the match is weak. Rows may omit the clone size; those that give it use once, few, many or a size class.

CASSNPRGGNTEAFF	TGTGCCAGCAGTAATCCCAGGGGGGGGAACACTGAAGCTTTCTTT	TRBJ1-1	.	TRBV6-5	TRBD1
CASSLPHVNTEAFF	TGTGCCAGCAGCTTGCCACATGTGAACACTGAAGCTTTCTTT	TRBJ1-1	.	TRBV5-5	.
CASSVAGTQETQYF	TGTGCCAGCAGCGTGGCCGGGACCCAAGAGACCCAGTACTTC	TRBJ2-5	.	TRBV5-4	.
CASSPGQDLYGYTF	TGTGCCAGCTCACCGGGACAGGACTTATATGGCTACACCTTC	TRBJ1-2	.	TRBV18	TRBD1
CASSLLGAGETQYF	TGTGCCAGCAGCTTGTTGGGGGCTGGGGAGACCCAGTACTTC	TRBJ2-5	.	TRBV7-9	.
CASSGGQARANEQFF	TGTGCCAGCAGCGGGGGACAAGCCCGAGCCAATGAGCAGTTCTTC	TRBJ2-1	medium-sized	TRBV9	.
CASSYRGTSSYNEQFF	TGTGCCAGCAGTTACCGTGGGACGAGCTCCTACAATGAGCAGTTCTTC	TRBJ2-1	.	TRBV6-5	.
CASSQEAVNEQFF	TGTGCCAGCAGCCAAGAAGCCGTAAATGAGCAGTTCTTC	TRBJ2-1	few	TRBV3-1/TRBV3-2	.
CASSFMQDSTDTQYF	TGTGCCAGCAGCTTCATGCAGGACAGCACAGATACGCAGTATTTT	TRBJ2-3	.	TRBV7-9	.
CASSSRYAFF	TGTGCCAGTAGTAGCAGATACGCTTTCTTT	TRBJ1-1	.	TRBV19	.
CASSLVAGSDTQYF	TGTGCCAGCAGCTTAGTAGCGGGATCCGATACGCAGTATTTT	TRBJ2-3	.	TRBV11-3	TRBD2
CASSGTSAITDTQYF	TGTGCCAGCAGTGGGACTAGCGCCATCACAGATACGCAGTATTTT	TRBJ2-3	.	TRBV28	TRBD2
CASRRGVTGSAYEQYF	TGTGCCAGCAGGCGGGGGGTAACAGGGTCTGCCTACGAGCAGTACTTC	TRBJ2-7	.	TRBV27	TRBD2
CASSPWGTSGSSDTQYF	TGTGCCAGCAGCCCGTGGGGGACTAGCGGGAGTTCAGATACGCAGTATTTT	TRBJ2-3	.	TRBV14	TRBD2
CASSPQERGDQPQHF	TGTGCCAGCAGCCCTCAGGAGCGTGGGGATCAGCCCCAGCATTTT	TRBJ1-5	.	TRBV4-2	.
CASSQGQGVSSYEQYF	TGTGCCAGCAGCCAGGGACAGGGGGTAAGCTCCTACGAGCAGTACTTC	TRBJ2-7	.	TRBV13	TRBD1
CASTPGSRTEAFF	TGTGCCAGCACCCCTGGGTCTCGCACTGAAGCTTTCTTT	TRBJ1-1	few	TRBV3-1/TRBV3-2	.
CASSPARGMGTGELFF	TGCGCCAGCAGCCCTGCCAGGGGAATGGGCACCGGGGAGCTGTTTTTT	TRBJ2-2	.	TRBV5-1	.
CARGGWGEQYF	TGTGCCAGAGGGGGCTGGGGCGAGCAGTACTTC	TRBJ2-7	.	TRBV19	TRBD1
CASRFRAGLREAFF	TGTGCCAGTAGGTTCCGGGCCGGGTTAAGAGAAGCTTTCTTT	TRBJ1-1	once	TRBV19	.
CASSSPRTSGSETYNEQFF	TGTGCCAGCAGCTCACCCCGGACTAGCGGGAGTGAGACTTACAATGAGCAGTTCTTC	TRBJ2-1	.	TRBV7-9	TRBD2
CASSSGTLNTEAFF	TGTGCCAGCAGCTCGGGGACATTGAACACTGAAGCTTTCTTT	TRBJ1-1	once	TRBV5-8	.